Within the sample, the clone carrying this T cell receptor (delta chain) is medium-sized. This CDR3 spans 18 amino acids. Germline V gene sequence: CDR1 GEAIGNYY, CDR2 EKD. After removal of 1 base from V and 0 bases from J, the junction contained 11 bases not matched to a gene. This entry is derived from a study of gamma-delta chains in newborns, infants, children. On the study more broadly: Polyclonal expansion of innate γδ T cells after birth follows microbial exposure.

TCRdb reran clone calling via CATT on the reads. The data hold roughly 7,900 delta-chain clones, with approximately 1.5% observed a single time. This clonotype originated in a child who was a newborn, infant or young child, either healthy, febrile or measles-vaccinated (not recorded which). The sequencing sample was made of blood. This chain uses TRDV2 with TRDJ1, with 9 bases fitting TRDD3. The CDR3 nucleotides are TGTGCCTGTGACACGGGACGGGGGATACTCGGTTACACCGATAAACTCATCTTT. This gives the protein CACDTGRGILGYTDKLIF.